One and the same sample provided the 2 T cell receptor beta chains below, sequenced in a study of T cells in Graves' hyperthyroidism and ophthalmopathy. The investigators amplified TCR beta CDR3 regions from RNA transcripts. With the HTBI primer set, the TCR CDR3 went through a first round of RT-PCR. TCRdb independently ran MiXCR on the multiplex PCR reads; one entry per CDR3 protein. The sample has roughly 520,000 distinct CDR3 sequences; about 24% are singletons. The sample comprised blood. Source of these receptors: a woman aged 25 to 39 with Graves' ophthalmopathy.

CDR3 loop: CASSLGEGLLYGYTF. DNA of the CDR3: TGTGCCAGCAGCTTAGGCGAGGGGTTGCTCTATGGCTACACCTTC. V usage is TRBV7-8 and J usage is TRBJ1-2; tentatively, D is TRBD1 (5 bases). The CDR3 is 15 residues long. Trimming took 1 base from V and 4 from J, leaving 13 bases between them. Germline V gene data show CDR1 as SGHVS and CDR2 as FQNEAQ.

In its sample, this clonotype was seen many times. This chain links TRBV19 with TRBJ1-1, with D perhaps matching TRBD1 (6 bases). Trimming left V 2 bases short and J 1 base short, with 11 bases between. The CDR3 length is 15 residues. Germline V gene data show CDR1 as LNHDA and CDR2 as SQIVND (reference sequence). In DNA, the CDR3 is TGTGCCAGTAGTATATGGGAACAGGGGAACACTGAAGCTTTCTTT. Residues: CASSIWEQGNTEAFF.